This T cell receptor (beta chain) was sequenced for a study of shared clonotypes between healthy human individuals. For the study at large: The donors, two women and a few men, were aged 18 to 49.

Germline lookup yields CDR1 MNHNS and CDR2 SASEGT. The CDR3 is 12 residues long. Deletions cut 3 bases from V and 8 bases from J, with 10 bases between. Deep level was the assay's run setting. Assay: immunoSEQ multiplex PCR; the TCRdb copy retains only in-frame clones and omits some. The sample shows about 330,000 clones, 87% of them seen only once. This receptor was identified in a man between 18 and 29 years old in good health. What was sequenced was memory CD8+ T cells sorted from blood. Subset specified: CD45RO+ cells pooled with CCR7-negative TemRA cells. The chain uses TRBV6-1 and TRBJ1-2, with D unclear. CDR3 in amino acids: CASSDWGGGYTF. DNA for the CDR3: TGTGCCAGCAGTGATTGGGGTGGGGGCTACACCTTC.